The 22 T cell receptor beta chains presented below share a single source sample, sequenced in a study of T cells expressing NK-cell markers. TCRdb derives one entry per CDR3 protein from the 5' RACE reads, leaving out DNA. The sample includes roughly 120,000 distinct CDR3 sequences. The sequencing input was blood T cells: a sorted CD56 or NKG2C T cell subset, CD4+ or CD8+ T cells, or bulk PBMC T cells (not recorded which). The receptors here all came from a woman between 18 and 70 years old in good health.

V usage is TRBV11-1 and J usage is TRBJ2-1; TCRdb picks TRBD2, but there is no DNA to check that call. This CDR3 region has 18 residues. In germline, CDR1 is SGHAT, CDR2 FQDESV (reference sequence). The CDR3 sequence: CASSRHGTSGGEYNEQFF.

This chain links TRBV7-2 with TRBJ2-7; lacking DNA, the TRBD1 call made by TCRdb goes unchecked. The V gene's germline CDR1 is SGHTA and CDR2 FQGNSA. This CDR3 region has 14 residues. CDR3 protein: CASSSGTGFYEQYF. Drawing the rest from reference TRBV7-2 and TRBJ2-7, the complete variable domain is GAGVSQSPSNKVTEKGKDVELRCDPISGHTALYWYRQSLGQGLEFLIYFQGNSAPDKSGLPSDRFSAERTGGSVSTLTIQRTQQEDSAVYLCASSSGTGFYEQYFGPGTRLTVT.

The chain links TRBV9 to TRBJ1-1. The CDR3 has 13 amino acids. Looked up from germline, CDR1 is SGDLS and CDR2 is YYNGEE. CDR3 amino acids: CASSVGAQVEAFF.

The chain uses TRBV20-1 and TRBJ1-6; TCRdb designates TRBD1, a call that cannot be tested without DNA. The CDR3 loop spans 14 amino acids. Germline assignment: CDR1 DFQATT and CDR2 SNEGSKA (reference sequence). This CDR3 reads CSASPGQGYSPLHF.

This chain uses TRBV4-3 with TRBJ2-3. CDR1 and CDR2 (germline): LGHNA, YSLEER. The CDR3 loop spans 15 amino acids. CDR3 region: CASSQDMPTEDTQYF.

The chain combines TRBV10-3 with TRBJ2-1; TCRdb names TRBD2, which stays unverified in the absence of DNA. The CDR3 loop spans 17 amino acids. CDR1 ENHRY and CDR2 SYGVKD come from the germline V gene. CDR3 amino acids: CAISSPTGTSGSHEQFF.

This chain links TRBV2 with TRBJ2-3. Per germline, CDR1 SNHLY and CDR2 FYNNEI. The CDR3 spans 12 residues. The CDR3 region is CALGVGTDTQYF.

The chain joins TRBV5-1 to TRBJ2-1; TCRdb's D gene call, TRBD2, goes unchecked for lack of DNA. CDR3 length: 18 amino acids. Germline assignment: CDR1 SGHRS and CDR2 YFSETQ. Here the CDR3 reads CASSWGTSGRFPYNEQFF.

The V call is TRBV28, the J call TRBJ1-1; without DNA, the TCRdb call of TRBD1 cannot be checked. This CDR3 has 15 residues. Germline assignment: CDR1 MDHEN and CDR2 SYDVKM. This chain's CDR3 is CASSSRQPGDTEAFF.

The CDR3 loop is CASTDRDGYSPLHF. The chain joins TRBV27 to TRBJ1-6; TCRdb calls TRBD1, which cannot be checked without DNA. The germline gives CDR1 MNHEY, CDR2 SMNVEV (reference sequence). The CDR3 contains 14 residues.

This chain links TRBV12-3 or TRBV12-4 with TRBJ1-2. This CDR3 spans 14 amino acids. The CDR3 is CASSITGWAGGYTF.

V gene TRBV28 combines with J gene TRBJ2-3. The V gene's germline CDR1 is MDHEN and CDR2 SYDVKM. The CDR3 is made up of 14 amino acids. CDR3 in amino acids: CASSPTTGTDTQYF.

The chain uses TRBV6-1 and TRBJ1-2; no DNA is available, so the TRBD1 call from TCRdb remains unchecked. Germline CDR1 MNHNS, CDR2 SASEGT. The CDR3 runs 17 residues. The CDR3: CASTHGDRGRGNYGYTF.

V and J are TRBV19 and TRBJ2-1; the D gene TCRdb calls, TRBD2, cannot be checked with no DNA. The CDR3 extends over 15 amino acids. The germline V gene encodes CDR1 LNHDA and CDR2 SQIVND (reference sequence). CDR3 residues: CASSILAGVNNEQFF. The entire variable domain, with the rest obtained from reference TRBV19 and TRBJ2-1, is as follows: DGGITQSPKYLFRKEGQNVTLSCEQNLNHDAMYWYRQDPGQGLRLIYYSQIVNDFQKGDIAEGYSVSREKKESFPLTVTSAQKNPTAFYLCASSILAGVNNEQFFGPGTRLTVL.

V gene TRBV7-2 combines with J gene TRBJ1-6. CDR1 is SGHTA, CDR2 FQGNSA, per germline. The CDR3 extends over 16 amino acids. The chain's CDR3 is CASSLETWTYNSPLHF.

V and J are TRBV6-5 and TRBJ2-2; TCRdb proposes TRBD1, but this gene call is untestable without DNA. Looked up from germline, CDR1 is MNHEY and CDR2 is SVGAGI. This CDR3 is built from 12 residues. CDR3 residues: CASSSPGGELFF.

The chain links TRBV4-2 to TRBJ2-3; TCRdb picks TRBD2, but there is no DNA to check that call. The germline CDR1 and CDR2 sequences are LGHNA and YNFKEQ. The CDR3 has 16 residues. The chain's CDR3 is CASSQAKTSGADTQYF.

This chain joins TRBV4-3 and TRBJ2-1; checking the TCRdb D call of TRBD2 is not possible without DNA. CDR3 length: 16 residues. Germline CDR1 and CDR2: LGHNA and YSLEER. CDR3: CASSQTIGGVYNEQFF.

This chain joins TRBV20-1 and TRBJ2-2. The V gene's germline CDR1 is DFQATT and CDR2 SNEGSKA (reference sequence). This CDR3 spans 13 amino acids. Here the CDR3 reads CSARDRIGGELFF.

This chain uses TRBV4-3 with TRBJ1-4. The CDR3 is made up of 15 amino acids. CDR1 and CDR2 (germline): LGHNA, YSLEER. The CDR3 loop is CASSQDLGADEKLFF.

This rearrangement joins TRBV19 to TRBJ2-1; TCRdb designates TRBD2, a call that cannot be tested without DNA. The CDR3 has 15 residues. Germline CDR1 reads LNHDA; CDR2 reads SQIVND (reference sequence). CDR3 amino acids: CASSIGLAGPNEQFF.

The gene calls are TRBV20-1 and TRBJ2-1; TCRdb's assignment of TRBD1 cannot be checked, as there is no DNA. The CDR3 sequence is 16 residues long. CDR1 is DFQATT and CDR2 is SNEGSKA in the germline V gene (reference sequence). The CDR3: CSAAPGTSDSYNEQFF.